This T cell receptor beta chain stems from a study of human T cells and chemical hapten exposure. Study-level background: Variation in per-sample TCR yields came mainly from small pooled library volume differences.

During construction of the library, unique molecular identifiers were attached to individual cDNA molecules for quantitative, reproducible TCR counting. Under the authors' procedure: The median was about 100,000 TCRs per sample, ranging roughly 23,224 to 690,600. TCRdb passed the RACE reads through MiXCR, listing each CDR3 protein once. The V and J calls were determined by TCRdb, not by the authors. The sample carries roughly 80,000 distinct CDR3 sequences, around 9.4% recorded once. Study observations and caveats: Among TCRs, those above 1 in 1000 frequency were unaffected by DPC sensitization.

Time point described: healthy volunteer bleed at 6 weeks. Unseparated into fractions, whole blood served as the source from which total RNA was extracted. The germline V gene encodes CDR1 SGDLS and CDR2 YYNGEE. Trimming removed 0 bases from V and 6 bases from J, with 9 bases in between. The CDR3 consists of 14 residues. Note on this clonotype: Its cognate antigen is unknown.

The receptor comes from a female donor in good health. Some clones in this sample may be carry-over from other donors' samples. The source material was whole blood. This chain uses TRBV9 with TRBJ2-2, with D possibly called TRBD1 or TRBD2 (5 bases each). The CDR3 nucleotides read TGTGCCAGCAGCGTAGCCTGGGACGCCGGGGAGCTGTTTTTT. The encoded protein is CASSVAWDAGELFF.